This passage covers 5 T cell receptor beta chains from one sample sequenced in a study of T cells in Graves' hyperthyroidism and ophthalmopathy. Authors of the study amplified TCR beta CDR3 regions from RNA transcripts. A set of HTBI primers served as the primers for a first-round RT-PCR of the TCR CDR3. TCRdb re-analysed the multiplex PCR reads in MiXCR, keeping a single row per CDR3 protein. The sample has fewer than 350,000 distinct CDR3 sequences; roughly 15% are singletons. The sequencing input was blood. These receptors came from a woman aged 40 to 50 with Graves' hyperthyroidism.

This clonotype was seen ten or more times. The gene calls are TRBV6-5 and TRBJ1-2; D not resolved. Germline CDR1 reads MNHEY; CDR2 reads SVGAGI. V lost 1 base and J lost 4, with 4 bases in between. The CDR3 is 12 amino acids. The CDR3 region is CASSYLGYGYTF. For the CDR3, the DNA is TGTGCCAGCAGTTACTTGGGCTATGGCTACACCTTC.

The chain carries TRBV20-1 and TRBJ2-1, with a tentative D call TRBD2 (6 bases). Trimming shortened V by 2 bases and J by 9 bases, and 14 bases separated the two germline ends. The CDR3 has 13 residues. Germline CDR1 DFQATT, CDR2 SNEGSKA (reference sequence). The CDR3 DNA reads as TGCAGTGCTAGAAATGGGGGGTTGGGTGAGCAGTTCTTC. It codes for CSARNGGLGEQFF.

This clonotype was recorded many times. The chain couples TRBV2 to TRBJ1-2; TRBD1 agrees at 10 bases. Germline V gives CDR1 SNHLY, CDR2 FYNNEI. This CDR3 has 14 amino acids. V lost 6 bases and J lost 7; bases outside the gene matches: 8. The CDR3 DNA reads TGTGCCAGCAGGGCGACAGGGGGCTCGCCTGGCTACACCTTC. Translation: CASRATGGSPGYTF. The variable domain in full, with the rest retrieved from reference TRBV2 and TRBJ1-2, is EPEVTQTPSHQVTQMGQEVILRCVPISNHLYFYWYRQILGQKVEFLVSFYNNEISEKSEIFDDQFSVERPDGSNFTLKIRSTKLEDSAMYFCASRATGGSPGYTFGSGTRLTVV.

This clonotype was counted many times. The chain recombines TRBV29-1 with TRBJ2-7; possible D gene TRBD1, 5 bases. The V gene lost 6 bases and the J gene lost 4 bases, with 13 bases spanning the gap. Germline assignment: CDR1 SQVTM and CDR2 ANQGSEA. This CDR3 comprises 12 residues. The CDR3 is CSVGARGYEQYF. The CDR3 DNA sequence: TGCAGCGTAGGGGCCAGAGGTTACGAGCAGTACTTC.

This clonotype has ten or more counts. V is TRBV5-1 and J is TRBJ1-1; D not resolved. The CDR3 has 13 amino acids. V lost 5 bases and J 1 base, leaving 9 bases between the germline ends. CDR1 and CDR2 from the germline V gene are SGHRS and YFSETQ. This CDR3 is CASRGQKNTEAFF. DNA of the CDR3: TGCGCCAGCAGGGGTCAAAAGAACACTGAAGCTTTCTTT.